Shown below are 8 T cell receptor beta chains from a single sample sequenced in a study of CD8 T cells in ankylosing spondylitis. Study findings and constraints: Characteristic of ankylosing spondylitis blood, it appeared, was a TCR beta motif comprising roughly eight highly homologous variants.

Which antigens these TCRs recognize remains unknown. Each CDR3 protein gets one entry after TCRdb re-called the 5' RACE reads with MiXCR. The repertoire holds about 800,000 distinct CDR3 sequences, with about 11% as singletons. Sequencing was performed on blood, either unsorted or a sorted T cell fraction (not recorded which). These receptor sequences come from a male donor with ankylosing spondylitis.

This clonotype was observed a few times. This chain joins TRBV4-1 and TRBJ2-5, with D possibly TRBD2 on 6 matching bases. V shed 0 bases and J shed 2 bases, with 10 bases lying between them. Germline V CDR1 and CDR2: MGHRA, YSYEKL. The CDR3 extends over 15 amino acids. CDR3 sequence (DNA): TGCGCCAGCAGCCAAGAGAGCGGGCGGCAAGAGACCCAGTACTTC. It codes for CASSQESGRQETQYF.

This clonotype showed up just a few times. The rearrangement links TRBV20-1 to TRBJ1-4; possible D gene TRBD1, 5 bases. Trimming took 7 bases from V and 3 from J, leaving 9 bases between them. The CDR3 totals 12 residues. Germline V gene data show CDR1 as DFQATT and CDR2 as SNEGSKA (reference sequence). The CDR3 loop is CSVWGANEKLFF. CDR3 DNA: TGCAGTGTGTGGGGGGCTAATGAAAAACTGTTTTTT.

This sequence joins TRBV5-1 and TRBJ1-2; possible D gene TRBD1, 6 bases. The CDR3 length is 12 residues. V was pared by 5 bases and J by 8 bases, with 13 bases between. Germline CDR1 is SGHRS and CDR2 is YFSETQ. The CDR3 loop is CASRWGLGGYTF. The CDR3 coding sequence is TGCGCCAGCAGATGGGGGCTAGGAGGCTACACCTTC.

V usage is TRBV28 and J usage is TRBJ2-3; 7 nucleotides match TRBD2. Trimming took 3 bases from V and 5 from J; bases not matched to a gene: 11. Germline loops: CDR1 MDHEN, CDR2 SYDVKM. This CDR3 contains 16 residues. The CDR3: CASSLGGGVGEDTQYF. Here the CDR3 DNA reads TGTGCCAGCAGTTTGGGGGGAGGGGTCGGGGAAGATACGCAGTATTTT.

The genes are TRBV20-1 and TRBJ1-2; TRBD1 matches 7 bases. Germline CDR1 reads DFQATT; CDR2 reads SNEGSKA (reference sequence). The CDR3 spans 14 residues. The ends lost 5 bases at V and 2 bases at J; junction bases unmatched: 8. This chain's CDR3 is CSAGFGQANYGYTF. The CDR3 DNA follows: TGCAGTGCTGGATTCGGACAGGCAAACTATGGCTACACCTTC.

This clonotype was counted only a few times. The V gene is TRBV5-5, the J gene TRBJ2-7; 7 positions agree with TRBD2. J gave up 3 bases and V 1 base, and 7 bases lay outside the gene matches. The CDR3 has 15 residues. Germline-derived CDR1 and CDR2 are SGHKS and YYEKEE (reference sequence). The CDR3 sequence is CASSLSGAENYEQYF. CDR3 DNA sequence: TGTGCCAGCAGCTTGAGCGGGGCGGAAAACTACGAGCAGTACTTC.

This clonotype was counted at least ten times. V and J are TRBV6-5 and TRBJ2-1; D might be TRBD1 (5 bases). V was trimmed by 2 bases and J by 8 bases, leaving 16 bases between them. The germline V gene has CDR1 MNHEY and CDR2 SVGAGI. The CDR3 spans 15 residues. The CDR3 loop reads CASSYLLGPRDEQFF. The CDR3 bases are TGTGCCAGCAGTTACCTCCTGGGCCCCAGGGATGAGCAGTTCTTC.

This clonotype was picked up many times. The CDR3 is CASSSPGQGMYEQYF. As DNA, the CDR3 is TGCGCCAGCAGCTCCCCGGGACAGGGGATGTACGAGCAGTACTTC. This sequence joins TRBV5-1 and TRBJ2-7; 10 bases fit TRBD1. V dropped 3 bases and J dropped 4; count of bases not matched to a gene: 7. The CDR3 runs 15 residues. Germline lookup yields CDR1 SGHRS and CDR2 YFSETQ.